This T cell receptor beta chain came from a study of neurological immune-mediated disorders (dated by TCRdb to the late 2010s). Looking at the study overall: Among the approximately 35 multiple sclerosis patients, around 30 had relapsing-remitting MS and 3 had secondary progressive MS. Peripheral blood TCR-beta repertoires from HTLV-I-associated myelopathy (HAM/TSP) patients, multiple sclerosis patients and healthy controls were compared by UMI-based sequencing. The 90 to 120 TCR-beta libraries covered PBMC samples along with longitudinal samples, technical triplicates, and paired sorted CD4+ and CD8+ T-cell subsets. The cohort included 68 subjects: about 14 with HAM/TSP, about 34 with multiple sclerosis, and 20 healthy controls. Points the paper makes about the study in general: Repertoires from 18 of 34 MS patients were grouped by phylogenetic analysis into a cluster of related CDR3 sequences, suggesting a possible repertoire-level signature. TCR clonal expansion was highest in HAM/TSP patients and lowest in MS patients, with MS patients falling below even healthy controls. The MS cluster was not associated with any clinical or MRI features, and the authors stated that larger cohorts are needed. Across subjects, expanded clones never shared an identical CDR3 amino acid sequence, which suggests that the TCR-beta repertoires in every group were private.

cDNA was synthesized by template-switch 5'RACE using a primer carrying a 10-nucleotide random unique molecular identifier by which each TCR transcript was tagged. Each sequencing run produced over 160 million TCR-beta sequences covering 15-18 subjects. The RNeasy kit was used for extraction of total RNA. TCR-beta VDJ regions were amplified with primers for the TCR constant region and the 5'RACE anchor, using the KAPA Real-time Library Amplification kit. A first PCR added sample indexes and Illumina adaptors, after which a second PCR increased the library yield. The roughly 650 bp TCR product was size-selected on a 2% E-gel SizeSelection system after Ampure bead purification. Before pooling, library quality was assessed on a Bioanalyzer, concentration was determined with Qubit, and library quantification was performed with the Kapa Library Quantification kit. An Illumina HiSeq 2500 was used to sequence the libraries paired-end at 2 x 150 bp. To increase sequence diversity, roughly 24-32% phiX was spiked into each library pool. In the source study's methods: Quality-filtered reads were processed with the UMI-based MiGEC pipeline, which removed over 85% of raw TCR sequences during error correction. VDJ genes were aligned to IMGT germline references, and each clonotype was defined by a unique CDR3 amino acid sequence together with V-J genes. VDJtools evaluated clonal expansion, Shannon diversity and CDR3 relatedness (CalcPairwiseDistances, ClusterSamples); CLCbio workbench built phylogenetic trees. Using coefficient-of-variation modelling across technical triplicates, the study counted a clone as expanded if it had at least 8 unique UMIs. TCRdb redid the processing of the public reads, applying fastp at Q25 and MiXCR, and retained in-frame beta chains. Here each entry gathers all rows of one CDR3 protein and keeps the most common genes and DNA. TCRdb, not the authors, supplied the V and J calls. For this sample there are about 60,000 distinct CDR3 sequences; more than 3% appear just once. The ten largest make up 1.5% to 2% of the sample.

Reading from cysteine to phenylalanine, the CDR3 counts 15 amino acids. The only DNA kept is the CDR3, 45 bases in frame from the first base. Trimming removed 1 base from V and 4 bases from J; the gene matches leave 5 bases unexplained. The germline V gene sets CDR1 to SGHDT and CDR2 to YYEEEE. This clonotype has a count of ten or more. Its target antigen remains unknown. The input lacks base qualities; no much larger clone sits a single base away. For unsorted PBMC libraries, 2 million PBMCs were used after storage in RNAlater at -80 degrees C until RNA extraction. The multiple sclerosis patients were enrolled in a US clinical protocol that evaluated disease progression with magnetic resonance imaging. Peripheral blood underwent Ficoll-Hypaque density gradient centrifugation to isolate PBMCs, which were then cryopreserved in liquid nitrogen.

The V and J segments used are TRBV5-6 and TRBJ1-5; 7 nucleotides in the junction match TRBD1. The specimen sequenced was PBMCs. This TCR was sampled from a man aged 25 to 40 with multiple sclerosis. The DNA reads TGTGCCAGCAGCTTGTATACGGGACAGAATCAGCCCCAGCATTTT. It translates to CASSLYTGQNQPQHF.